This T cell receptor beta chain derives from a study of blood T cell repertoires in COVID-19. Repertoires were generated with immunoSEQ multiplex PCR, while TCRdb's copy carries only in-frame clones and drops some. This sample has some 300,000 clones; roughly 90% occur once, and the top ten carry approximately 0.98%. The CDR3 runs 12 residues. The V gene end was trimmed by 6 bases and the J gene end by 7 bases; junction bases not matched to a gene: 5. Germline CDR1 and CDR2: DFQATT and SNEGSKA (reference sequence). This TCR was sampled from a middle-aged woman with COVID-19, enrolled during active disease. The specimen was peripheral blood. This sequence joins TRBV20-1 and TRBJ2-7; 11 nucleotides align to TRBD2. The CDR3 coding sequence is TGCAGTGCCAGTAGCGGGGGGGGTGAGCAGTACTTC. Translated: CSASSGGGEQYF.